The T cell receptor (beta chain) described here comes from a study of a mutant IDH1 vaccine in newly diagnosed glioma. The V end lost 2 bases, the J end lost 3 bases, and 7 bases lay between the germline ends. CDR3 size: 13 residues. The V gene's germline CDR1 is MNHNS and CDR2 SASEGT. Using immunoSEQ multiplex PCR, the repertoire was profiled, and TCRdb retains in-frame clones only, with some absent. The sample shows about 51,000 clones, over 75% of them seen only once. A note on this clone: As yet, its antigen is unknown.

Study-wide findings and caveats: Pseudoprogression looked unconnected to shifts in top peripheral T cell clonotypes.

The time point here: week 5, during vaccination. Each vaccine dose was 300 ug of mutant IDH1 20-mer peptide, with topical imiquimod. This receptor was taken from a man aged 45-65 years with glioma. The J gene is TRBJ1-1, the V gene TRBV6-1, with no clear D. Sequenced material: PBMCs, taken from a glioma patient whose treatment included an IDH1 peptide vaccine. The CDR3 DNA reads TGTGCCAGCAGTGAAAGGGAGTACACTGAAGCTTTCTTT. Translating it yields CASSEREYTEAFF.